Given below is one T cell receptor (beta chain) in context. This record comes from a study of cytomegalovirus exposure and HLA in healthy donors. V lost 2 bases and J lost 4; bases outside the gene matches: 5. CDR1 and CDR2 (germline): MNHNY, SVGAGI (reference sequence). CDR3 length: 15 amino acids. 60 Vbeta and 13 Jbeta primers were used in PCR. Produced via immunoSEQ multiplex PCR; TCRdb's table is partial and in-frame only. Of some 140,000 clones in the sample, over 65% were seen once. V and J are TRBV6-6 and TRBJ1-1, with 9 nucleotides matching TRBD1. This clonotype was obtained from a man aged 25 to 40 in good health and CMV-seronegative. The sample was PBMCs. In DNA, the CDR3 is TGTGCCAGCAGTTACAGGGACAGGGAACCCACTGAAGCTTTCTTT. It codes for CASSYRDREPTEAFF.